These 15 T cell receptor beta chains came from one sample sequenced in a study of response to subunit inactivated influenza vaccine (dated by TCRdb to between 2017 and 2018). The library relied on RT-PCR. TCRdb names Illumina HiSeq 2500 as the instrument used. TCRdb took the public reads, trimmed them with fastp at Q25, ran MiXCR for clone calling and kept in-frame beta chains. Each entry is one CDR3 protein sequence, shown with its most common DNA and genes. This sample comprises about 520,000 distinct CDR3 sequences, approximately 7.3% of them detected only once. The top ten constitute over 10% of the sample. The sequences come from PBMCs from blood, collected less than 30 months after vaccination. The origin of the receptors is a man aged 50-75 years who received an inactivated influenza vaccine. Donor details come from another sample of the same person, matched by shared clones.

The CDR3 DNA is TGTGCCAGCAGTTACCAAAACTTTCTCCAAGATACGCAGTATTTT. It codes for CASSYQNFLQDTQYF. The J gene is TRBJ2-3, the V gene TRBV6-5; D ambiguous. The CDR3 sequence is 15 residues long. Trimming removed 2 bases from V and 5 bases from J, with 14 bases in between. Germline assignment: CDR1 MNHEY and CDR2 SVGAGI.

The gene calls are TRBV4-2 and TRBJ2-1; 13 bases agree with TRBD2. Trimming at V came to 2 bases and at J to 7 bases, leaving 2 bases not matched to a gene. Per the germline V gene, CDR1 is LGHNA and CDR2 is YNFKEQ. This CDR3 is 15 amino acids long. The CDR3 DNA sequence: TGTGCCAGCAGCCAAACTAGCGGGAGGGGTAATGAGCAGTTCTTC. Translated: CASSQTSGRGNEQFF.

This clonotype came up many times. The V call is TRBV5-6, the J call TRBJ2-7, with D uncertain. The germline V and J ends were trimmed by 3 bases and 6 bases, with 7 bases remaining between them. The CDR3 has 11 amino acids. Per the germline V gene, CDR1 is SGHDT and CDR2 is YYEEEE. CDR3 region: CASSSAAEQYF. CDR3 nucleotide sequence: TGTGCCAGCAGCTCTGCGGCCGAGCAGTACTTC.

This clonotype has a count of ten or more. V usage is TRBV18 and J usage is TRBJ2-2; 10 bases fit TRBD2. Germline assignment: CDR1 KGHSH and CDR2 LQKENI. Unmatched junction bases numbered 6, after V lost 9 bases and J lost 2 bases. This CDR3 spans 15 amino acids. The DNA of the CDR3 is TGTGCCAGTAGTAGACTAGCGGGTAACACCGGGGAGCTGTTTTTT. This codes for CASSRLAGNTGELFF.

This clonotype was counted at least ten times. The CDR3 region has the DNA TGCAGTGCAGCCGGGACAGGGGATCAGCCCCAGCATTTT. Translation: CSAAGTGDQPQHF. The genes are TRBV20-1 and TRBJ1-5; 10 bases are a match to TRBD1. Germline V lookup: CDR1 DFQATT, CDR2 SNEGSKA (reference sequence). J lost 5 bases, V lost 6 bases, and 4 bases had no gene match. This CDR3 is built from 13 residues.

In its sample, this clonotype was seen a few times. In DNA form, the CDR3 reads TGTGCCAGCAGCTCCCGGGGGAGCGGGAGGGGTGAGCAGTACTTC. It is translated as CASSSRGSGRGEQYF. The rearrangement uses TRBV7-9 and TRBJ2-7; TRBD2 aligns across 10 bases. Germline V lookup: CDR1 SEHNR, CDR2 FQNEAQ (reference sequence). The CDR3 length is 15 residues. Trimming at V came to 4 bases and at J to 7 bases, leaving 10 bases not matched to a gene. Full variable domain (remainder filled in from reference TRBV7-9 and TRBJ2-7): DTGVSQNPRHKITKRGQNVTFRCDPISEHNRLYWYRQTLGQGPEFLTYFQNEAQLEKSRLLSDRFSAERPKGSFSTLEIQRTEQGDSAMYLCASSSRGSGRGEQYFGPGTRLTVT.

This clonotype was observed a few times. The chain is built from TRBV6-1 and TRBJ2-3, with D perhaps TRBD2 (6 bases). The CDR3 extends over 13 amino acids. Germline V gene data show CDR1 as MNHNS and CDR2 as SASEGT. Trimming cost V 5 bases and J 5 bases, with 11 bases left between them. CDR3 coding DNA: TGTGCCAGCAGTCCCTTCGGGGGAGATACGCAGTATTTT. Translated, it gives CASSPFGGDTQYF.

The CDR3 reads CASRVRGTNTEAFF. CDR3 sequence (DNA): TGTGCCAGCAGGGTAAGGGGAACGAACACTGAAGCTTTCTTT. The rearrangement uses TRBV6-1 and TRBJ1-1, with D possibly matching TRBD1 (5 bases). Germline V gives CDR1 MNHNS, CDR2 SASEGT. The CDR3 covers 14 residues. The V end lost 6 bases, the J end lost 1 base, and 12 bases lay between the germline ends.

J is TRBJ2-4 and V is TRBV7-2; D perhaps matches TRBD2 (6 bases). The CDR3 runs 16 residues. Germline CDR1 and CDR2: SGHTA and FQGNSA. Trimming stripped 4 bases from V and 4 bases from J, with 17 bases between. In DNA form, the CDR3 reads TGTGCCAGCAGCTCCGGGAGCAGGGTCATGAAAAACATTCAGTACTTC. Translated: CASSSGSRVMKNIQYF.

This clonotype was observed many times. This chain joins TRBV4-3 and TRBJ2-1; D is uncertain. The length of the CDR3 is 15 residues. Trimming stripped 1 base from V and 6 bases from J, with 13 bases between. Germline assignment: CDR1 LGHNA and CDR2 YSLEER. The CDR3 coding sequence is TGCGCCAGCAGCCAAGGGACGGAAGCCCGCAATGAGCAGTTCTTC. Protein product: CASSQGTEARNEQFF.

This clonotype was found many times. The chain couples TRBV18 to TRBJ2-3; no clear D. The CDR3 spans 12 residues. Germline V lookup: CDR1 KGHSH, CDR2 LQKENI. The V gene lost 3 bases and the J gene lost 5 bases, with 6 bases spanning the gap. The CDR3 DNA is TGTGCCAGCTCACCGACCCAAGATACGCAGTATTTT. This codes for CASSPTQDTQYF.

V and J are TRBV10-1 and TRBJ2-2; no definite D call. Looked up from germline, CDR1 is WNHNN and CDR2 is SYGVQD (reference sequence). The CDR3 length is 16 residues. V lost 3 bases and J lost 0, with 11 bases in between. The CDR3 region has the DNA TGCGCCAGCAGTGAAAGATTGGCGGCGAACACCGGGGAGCTGTTTTTT. Protein sequence: CASSERLAANTGELFF.

There are many counts of this clonotype. The genes are TRBV4-3 and TRBJ2-1; no definite D call. The CDR3 has 15 residues. The V end was cut by 0 bases, the J end by 1 base, with 7 bases between. Germline values: CDR1 LGHNA, CDR2 YSLEER. The CDR3 protein is CASSQDWRSYNEQFF. Written as DNA, the CDR3 is TGCGCCAGCAGCCAAGATTGGCGGTCCTACAATGAGCAGTTCTTC.

The chain is built from TRBV4-2 and TRBJ2-1; 8 bases are a match to TRBD1. The V and J ends lost 0 bases and 3 bases, in that order; junction bases with no gene match: 4. The CDR3 length is 16 residues. Germline CDR1 LGHNA, CDR2 YNFKEQ. This CDR3 reads CASSQEGTGGYNEQFF. CDR3 DNA sequence: TGTGCCAGCAGCCAAGAGGGAACAGGGGGCTACAATGAGCAGTTCTTC.

V is TRBV6-1 and J is TRBJ2-5; D ambiguous. CDR1 is MNHNS, CDR2 SASEGT, per germline. The CDR3 extends over 12 amino acids. Trimming removed 6 bases at V and 8 bases at J, with 13 bases between. The CDR3 sequence is CASRVSRDTQYF. CDR3 DNA sequence: TGTGCCAGCAGAGTGAGCCGCGATACCCAGTACTTC.